This is a list of T cell receptor beta chains from one sample in a study of blood T cell repertoires in COVID-19. TCRdb's copy holds only in-frame clones and misses some; the assay was immunoSEQ multiplex PCR. The table has 85,000 or so clones, roughly 85% seen once. The sample was peripheral blood. The receptors come from a man in his fifties with active or convalescent COVID-19. The CDR3 runs from the conserved cysteine through the conserved F or W. The D gene is left open where the match is weak.

CDR3 protein	D gene	V gene	CDR3 length	J gene
CASRALDGGPTGSETQYF	-	TRBV2	18	TRBJ2-5
CASSLASGSWHEQFF	TRBD2	TRBV11-3	15	TRBJ2-1
CASSLAAANYGYTF	-	TRBV7-9	14	TRBJ1-2
CASSDTGYTEAFF	-	TRBV5-6	13	TRBJ1-1
CASGFGGGSSYEQYF	TRBD2	TRBV12-5	15	TRBJ2-7
CASSPTSGADTQYF	TRBD2	TRBV3-1/TRBV3-2	14	TRBJ2-3
CASSLELPGLRGEQFF	TRBD2	TRBV28	16	TRBJ2-1
CASSEGTVEYQETQYF	TRBD1	TRBV9	16	TRBJ2-5
CASSQPRGAVGTDTQYF	-	TRBV5-1	17	TRBJ2-3
CASSSTGVQSNQPQHF	TRBD1	TRBV28	16	TRBJ1-5
CASSILGRDEQFF	-	TRBV19	13	TRBJ2-1
CASSLYRGYTETQYF	TRBD1	TRBV5-1	15	TRBJ2-5
CAIPPGQGTDTQYF	TRBD1	TRBV10-3	14	TRBJ2-3
CASSVGTGFSGNTIYF	TRBD1	TRBV9	16	TRBJ1-3
CASSPASTGRIRGEQYF	-	TRBV4-2	17	TRBJ2-7
CASRDTATGELFF	-	TRBV5-1	13	TRBJ2-2
CASIGVGGQETQYF	TRBD2	TRBV6-5	14	TRBJ2-5
CASSLRQQGNTGELFF	-	TRBV18	16	TRBJ2-2
CASKIAGGTGELFF	TRBD2	TRBV11-2	14	TRBJ2-2
CASSQGGTLNTEAFF	TRBD1	TRBV5-4	15	TRBJ1-1
CASSYNGGGEKLFF	-	TRBV6-5	14	TRBJ1-4
CASSLDLADYGYTF	-	TRBV11-2	14	TRBJ1-2
CASSTGQAITYEQYF	TRBD1	TRBV19	15	TRBJ2-7
CASSFSPTGGLSYEQYF	TRBD1	TRBV5-1	17	TRBJ2-7
CASSLDGTGEETQYF	-	TRBV11-3	15	TRBJ2-5
CASGEGGNTIYF	-	TRBV12-5	12	TRBJ1-3
CASSLGVTGITGELFF	TRBD1	TRBV7-9	16	TRBJ2-2
CASSWKRTGLETQYF	TRBD1	TRBV5-6	15	TRBJ2-5
CASSGLGGIGAQETQYF	-	TRBV5-1	17	TRBJ2-5
CARSEPGQGSYEQYF	TRBD1	TRBV5-3	15	TRBJ2-7
CASSSGQGARFGEKLFF	TRBD1	TRBV5-1	17	TRBJ1-4
CASSTGLAPQQETQYF	TRBD2	TRBV19	16	TRBJ2-5
CASRSNRASGNTIYF	-	TRBV4-1	15	TRBJ1-3
CASSERGFLQPQHF	-	TRBV25-1	14	TRBJ1-5
CSVRLSFEAFF	-	TRBV29-1	11	TRBJ1-1
CASSLRQGSYEQYF	TRBD1	TRBV27	14	TRBJ2-7
CASSLSYGDTQYF	-	TRBV3-1/TRBV3-2	13	TRBJ2-3
CASSPRAGANTGELFF	TRBD2	TRBV7-7	16	TRBJ2-2
CASSLFRELFF	-	TRBV21-1	11	TRBJ2-2
CATSAMGEANYGYTF	-	TRBV24-1	15	TRBJ1-2
CASSPPGDPQPQHF	-	TRBV19	14	TRBJ1-5
CALTGGSGTDTQYF	-	TRBV28	14	TRBJ2-3
CASSLAGGGTEAFF	-	TRBV11-2	14	TRBJ1-1
CASSIAAGAGELFF	-	TRBV19	14	TRBJ2-2
CASSFSTYAGGNSPLHF	TRBD1	TRBV7-8	17	TRBJ1-6
CAISDGQIEQFF	-	TRBV10-3	12	TRBJ2-1
CSASDSGVPYNEQFF	TRBD2	TRBV20-1	15	TRBJ2-1
CATSDAGTGGKEQYF	TRBD1	TRBV24-1	15	TRBJ2-7
CASSDYTFTDTQYF	-	TRBV6-5	14	TRBJ2-3
CASSQEASGTPPTDTQYF	-	TRBV4-2	18	TRBJ2-3
CATSDSQTGVQPQHF	TRBD1	TRBV24-1	15	TRBJ1-5
CASSLAGGGTEAFF	-	TRBV7-2	14	TRBJ1-1
CASSHMGRQETQYF	-	TRBV4-3	14	TRBJ2-5
CASGLRTGGLDTEAFF	TRBD1	TRBV12-5	16	TRBJ1-1
CASSPLRTSGTDEQFF	TRBD2	TRBV18	16	TRBJ2-1
CASSRNRGNTIYF	TRBD1	TRBV3-1/TRBV3-2	13	TRBJ1-3
CASSPRGGVYEKLFF	-	TRBV7-9	15	TRBJ1-4